What follows describes a single T cell receptor (beta chain). The record originates from a study of blood T cell repertoires in COVID-19. Overall study: COVID-19 samples collected from the United States, Italy and Spain covered acute and convalescent phases. Sources were T cells, B-cell-depleted T cells, or PBMCs; the material itself was cDNA or gDNA.

Germline V gene sequence: CDR1 MNHEY, CDR2 SVGAGI. Trimming pared 7 bases from V and 2 bases from J, leaving 6 bases between. The CDR3 sequence is 11 residues long. In the source study's methods: From reference gene primer amplification, estimates of nucleated cell counts were derived. The assay was immunoSEQ multiplex PCR, and TCRdb's table has in-frame clones only and misses some. Clone size and the V and J calls come from that table; the DNA yielded D and trimming. The sample gives 180,000 or so clones, around 80% of which show up once; about 13% is in the top ten. The source of this sequence is a man between 50 and 59 years old who had recovered from COVID-19. The sequenced sample consisted of peripheral blood. The genes are TRBV6-5 and TRBJ2-7; tentative D call: TRBD1 (5 bases). The CDR3 reads CASTGTYEQYF. The CDR3 DNA reads as TGTGCCAGCACAGGGACCTACGAGCAGTACTTC.